A single sample gave rise to the 14 T cell receptor beta chains below, sequenced in a study of T cells of healthy individuals. TCRdb passed the 5' RACE reads through MiXCR, listing each CDR3 protein once. The table includes 85,000 to 100,000 distinct CDR3 sequences, roughly a sixth detected once. The source of these receptors is a human donor in good health.

The chain uses TRBV19 and TRBJ2-1, with 10 bases lining up with TRBD2. Germline assignment: CDR1 LNHDA and CDR2 SQIVND (reference sequence). The CDR3 totals 16 residues. The trim removed 3 bases at V and 4 bases at J, leaving 6 bases unmatched. DNA of the CDR3: TGTGCCAGTAGTATTCGGACTAGCGGTCCTTACAATGAGCAGTTCTTC. This codes for CASSIRTSGPYNEQFF.

The chain joins TRBV27 to TRBJ2-1; 7 bases line up with TRBD2. CDR1 MNHEY and CDR2 SMNVEV come from the germline V gene (reference sequence). The J segment lost 3 bases and the V segment lost 5 bases, leaving 10 bases of the junction unmatched. The CDR3 is 16 residues long. This CDR3 reads CASSVLRGRGYNEQFF. The CDR3 DNA sequence: TGTGCCAGCAGTGTGCTGCGCGGGAGAGGCTACAATGAGCAGTTCTTC.

This clonotype has a handful of counts. The chain employs TRBV4-2 and TRBJ2-5; tentatively, D is TRBD1 (6 bases). Trimming stripped 1 base from V and 5 bases from J, with 14 bases between. The germline CDR1 and CDR2 sequences are LGHNA and YNFKEQ. There are 15 residues in the CDR3. CDR3 DNA: TGTGCCAGCAGCCAAGTCGGAACAGGGCTGGAGACCCAGTACTTC. Protein sequence: CASSQVGTGLETQYF.

This clonotype has ten or more counts. The J gene is TRBJ2-5, the V gene TRBV20-1; D ambiguous. V gave up 2 bases and J gave up 5 bases, with 15 bases separating them. Germline V gene lookup returns CDR1 DFQATT and CDR2 SNEGSKA (reference sequence). There are 14 residues in the CDR3. The CDR3: CSARNLLEGETQYF. CDR3 bases: TGCAGTGCTAGAAACCTGCTAGAAGGGGAGACCCAGTACTTC.

In this sample, this clonotype turned up a few times. The chain combines TRBV20-1 with TRBJ2-2; the D gene could be TRBD1 or TRBD2 (5 bases each). This CDR3 is built from 16 residues. V gave up 1 base and J gave up 6 bases, with 18 bases separating them. Germline V gene sequence: CDR1 DFQATT, CDR2 SNEGSKA (reference sequence). The DNA of the CDR3 is TGCAGTGCTAGAGGATCGGGCCAGGGAGAAGCCGGGGAGCTGTTTTTT. Its translation: CSARGSGQGEAGELFF.

This chain joins TRBV6-6 and TRBJ2-3; 7 bases match TRBD2. Germline-derived CDR1 and CDR2 are MNHNY and SVGAGI (reference sequence). This CDR3 is 15 amino acids long. Trimming took 11 bases from V and 0 from J; bases not matched to a gene: 11. Here the CDR3 DNA reads TGTGCCTCTACGGGCAGGGAGGGGAGCACAGATACGCAGTATTTT. This codes for CASTGREGSTDTQYF.

This clonotype has a handful of counts. V usage is TRBV9 and J usage is TRBJ1-2; a possible D gene is TRBD1 (6 bases). This CDR3 spans 13 amino acids. Trimming removed 6 bases from V and 4 bases from J, with 13 bases in between. Germline assignment: CDR1 SGDLS and CDR2 YYNGEE. DNA for the CDR3: TGTGCCAGCAAAACGACAGGCTCCTATGGCTACACCTTC. Translation gives CASKTTGSYGYTF.

This clonotype was picked up many times. This chain connects TRBV10-3 to TRBJ1-4; TRBD1 is a possible D gene (6 bases). The ends were cut back, 5 bases at V and 13 bases at J, with 17 bases in the middle. The germline gives CDR1 ENHRY, CDR2 SYGVKD. CDR3 size: 13 residues. The CDR3 region is CAISSNDRDILFF. The CDR3 nucleotides are TGTGCCATCAGTAGTAATGACCGGGACATACTGTTTTTT.

V and J are TRBV30 and TRBJ2-1; TRBD1 agrees at 8 bases. Trimming cost V 5 bases and J 4 bases; bases outside gene matches: 4. The CDR3 length is 13 residues. Germline CDR1 reads GTSNPN; CDR2 reads SVGIG (reference sequence). The CDR3 reads CAWGQGNYNEQFF. CDR3 coding DNA: TGTGCCTGGGGACAGGGAAATTACAATGAGCAGTTCTTC.

The V gene is TRBV4-3, the J gene TRBJ2-4, with 8 positions matching TRBD2. CDR3 length: 18 amino acids. V was pared by 0 bases and J by 1 base, with 8 bases of the junction left unmatched. The V gene's germline CDR1 is LGHNA and CDR2 YSLEER. The CDR3 region has the DNA TGCGCCAGCAGCCAAGAGTGGGCGGGGGGTTTTGCCAAAAACATTCAGTACTTC. Translation gives CASSQEWAGGFAKNIQYF.

This clonotype has only one observation. The chain uses TRBV7-2 and TRBJ2-7; D gene ambiguous. With 1 base removed from V and 4 bases from J, the gap between germline ends came to 5 bases. Germline CDR1 reads SGHTA; CDR2 reads FQGNSA. There are 12 residues in the CDR3. DNA for the CDR3: TGTGCCAGCAGCTTAGAGTATTACGAGCAGTACTTC. It codes for CASSLEYYEQYF.

This clonotype was seen a handful of times. The chain is built from TRBV4-3 and TRBJ1-4; TRBD1 aligns across 8 bases. The germline V gene has CDR1 LGHNA and CDR2 YSLEER. CDR3 length: 15 residues. V dropped 3 bases and J dropped 6; count of bases not matched to a gene: 6. The CDR3, as DNA: TGCGCCAGCAGCCAGGGGAGACAGGGGCATGAAAAACTGTTTTTT. Its translation: CASSQGRQGHEKLFF.

V usage is TRBV27 and J usage is TRBJ2-1, with 7 bases aligning to TRBD2. The CDR3 totals 16 residues. V was clipped by 5 bases and J by 2 bases; unmatched bases: 9. Looked up from germline, CDR1 is MNHEY and CDR2 is SMNVEV (reference sequence). The CDR3 coding sequence is TGTGCCAGCAGTCCCCGGACTCGGGGGGCCTACAATGAGCAGTTCTTC. It encodes CASSPRTRGAYNEQFF.

The chain uses TRBV10-3 and TRBJ2-3, with 7 bases matching TRBD2. The CDR3 has 14 amino acids. CDR1 and CDR2 from the germline V gene are ENHRY and SYGVKD. After removal of 10 bases from V and 3 bases from J, the junction contained 10 bases not matched to a gene. CDR3: CATATSAGTDTQYF. The CDR3 DNA sequence: TGTGCCACGGCTACTAGCGCAGGGACAGATACGCAGTATTTT.